One T cell receptor beta chain is described in this entry. Its antigen is still unknown. No base quality values were provided; no much bigger clone lies one nucleotide off. The cohort was made up of hundreds of healthy bone marrow donors. At the time of sampling, all cohort members were nominally healthy, though unrecorded immune exposures were likely present. The donor tested CMV seronegative, placing the donor among the 300 to 450 seronegative members of the cohort. Each donor provided a peripheral blood sample, and peripheral blood mononuclear cells were used for TCR beta sequencing. Genomic DNA was extracted from the blood cell samples with the Qiagen DNeasy Blood Extraction Kit. The protocol used for the library was the immunoSEQ multiplex PCR assay. For the multiplex PCR, a mixture combining 60 forward primers for TCR Vbeta segments and 13 reverse primers for TCR Jbeta segments was used. A multiplex PCR assay on genomic DNA amplified the CDR3 region of rearranged TCR beta genes. The Illumina HiSeq System was used to sequence the amplified TCR beta libraries as 87-base-pair reads. On the study's bioinformatics: A later analysis tallied around 87 million unique TCR beta chains across the 660 or so repertoires, and approximately 12 million of those chains were shared by two or more donors. Raw reads were error-corrected and collapsed into unique sequences by a nearest-neighbor algorithm in which closely related sequences were merged to remove PCR and sequencing errors. CDR3 sequences were aligned to IMGT reference sequences to assign V, D and J gene segments. Each retained sequence needed at least a six-nucleotide match to both a V gene segment and a J gene segment. A rearrangement counted as productive if the CDR3 had no stop codons and remained in frame with V and J, and every other rearrangement counted as non-productive. CDR3 was defined according to IMGT convention as the region running from the second conserved V-encoded cysteine to the conserved J-encoded phenylalanine. The earlier analysis of about 530 of the donors excluded any sequence lacking an unambiguous match to a single V gene segment. In an earlier analysis of some 590 of the donors, V segments were called functional above 56.7% productive rearrangements and were called segregating when the between-donor standard deviation exceeded 5%. A statistical classification framework was built to diagnose cytomegalovirus status from the catalog of TCR beta chain sequences. In a later analysis, TCR nucleotide sequences were compared against IMGT/GENE-DB human TR gene sequences so that V and J genes could be assigned. Using the TCRdist pipeline, a later analysis assigned CDR3 sequences along with most-parsimonious VDJ recombination scenarios. In a later analysis, each TCR beta chain was defined by its CDR3 amino acid sequence together with its V-gene family, and reads without a unique V-gene family were excluded. To address suspected cross-contamination and a sequencing artifact, a later analysis removed a few hundred highly shared, low-generation-probability nucleotide sequences. In a later analysis, a clonal expansion index for each public chain was calculated from normalized within-repertoire ranks of inferred template counts. A later analysis computed generation probabilities with a VDJ recombination model fitted to out-of-frame rearrangements, and checked the results against IGoR. A later analysis scored TCR-TCR, TCR-HLA and TCR-CMV co-occurrence with hypergeometric tests, applying a repertoire-size bias correction to TCR pairs. A later analysis estimated false discovery rates by permuting HLA or CMV assignments 20 times. A later analysis grouped co-occurring TCRs with DBSCAN, adding TCRdist sequence similarity when clustering within HLA-allele-positive subsets. For co-occurrence clustering, repertoires with fewer than 30,000 or more than 120,000 public chains were excluded, along with a handful of repertoires with anomalous nucleotide sharing. Drawn from immuneACCESS, this table holds only the in-frame rearrangements with V and J called that TCRdb kept. Clones are partly lost; checked studies trace under half to an unresolved V gene and leave the rest unexplained. V and J calls and clone size come straight from that table; D and trimming were deduced from the DNA. This sample lists some 190,000 clones; roughly 87% were detected once. The top ten clones comprise under 1.2% of the sample.

CDR1 and CDR2, looked up from the germline V gene, are MDHEN and SYDVKM. Spanning cysteine to phenylalanine, the CDR3 consists of 13 amino acids. CDR3 DNA only is kept here, 39 bases in frame from base 1. V and J are truncated by 4 bases and 10 bases respectively, leaving an intervening sequence of 16 bases. This record comes from a study of cytomegalovirus exposure and HLA in healthy donors (dated by TCRdb to 2017 to 2019). Concerning the study at large: An earlier analysis of 587 of the donors reported approximately 300 Gb of sequence data and around 120 million unique TCR beta sequences from some 180 million T cells. The study was designed to test whether signatures of past pathogen exposure could be identified by cataloging public T cell receptors. Along with the approximately 600-subject first cohort, a separate validation cohort of over a hundred different subjects was used. Alongside the repertoire data, information on donor age, sex, ethnicity and CMV serostatus was compiled. The genetic ancestry cluster associated with self-reported Caucasian donors included over 65% of the approximately 430 genotyped donors. In a later genetic analysis, genome-wide SNP genotypes for about 65% of the roughly 670 donors were used, and that subset was treated as a discovery cohort. Rather than using new phenotypic data, the later analysis identified candidate immune exposures from TCR beta sequences and from how often those sequences occurred across donors. HLA typing covered class I and class II loci at four-digit resolution. An earlier analysis of approximately 580 of the donors used high-throughput TCR beta sequencing to judge whether each TCR beta V gene segment behaved as functional or pseudogenic. Around 320 gigabases of sequencing data and 70 million to 85 million unique TCR sequences were included in an early release covering about 600 HLA-typed donors. Among roughly 400 genotyped donors of the cohort, an average of roughly 240,000 unique TCR beta nucleotide sequences were sequenced per donor, around 20% of them non-productive. The study used immunosequencing to profile the T cell repertoires of several hundred subjects and linked those repertoires to cytomegalovirus serostatus. A handful of DR-DQ haplotypes were handled as single units for association and clustering because linkage in the cohort was strong. A later analysis re-examined previously published TCR beta repertoires from just over 650 donors and added high-resolution HLA genotyping to investigate patterns of TCR occurrence. All discovery cohort repertoires had been generated on a single sequencing platform. To predict cytomegalovirus infection status, the study combined high-throughput TCR immunosequencing, statistical association of individual TCRs with disease status, and machine learning. Typing coverage differed by locus: A, B, C, DRB1 and DQB1 were typed in roughly 629-630 donors, DQA1 in approximately 520, DPA1 in roughly 590, and DPB1 in around 490. Study-level results and caveats: A total of 150 or so TCR beta chains were listed by the study as associated with cytomegalovirus. In both the original and validation cohorts, the classifier was reported to diagnose cytomegalovirus status with high specificity and sensitivity. A few of the identified cytomegalovirus-associated TCR beta chains were confirmed in vitro to be specific for cytomegalovirus antigens. Correlated functional status among segregating V segments might reflect linkage disequilibrium, but an unknown experimental factor could not be ruled out. Because counts were too low, roughly 17 rarely observed V segments, including chromosome 9 orphons, were left out of the earlier analysis of about 500 of the donors. The only immune exposure information available for the cohort was CMV serostatus. V-gene and J-gene trimming of TCR beta chains was associated with a missense DCLRE1C variant in a later genetic analysis, and the association was replicated in an independent cohort. Because the 87-base-pair reads could not distinguish some IMGT-functional V segments, including TRBV6-2 and TRBV6-3, those segments were excluded. In this cohort, only TCR beta chains were sequenced, and detectable features were limited by the absence of alpha or paired-chain data. The authors suggested that the approach could potentially be generalized to other disease states and immunological phenotypes. According to a later analysis, most CMV-associated TCR beta chains appeared to be HLA-restricted, and the HLA associations seemed to be driven largely by CMV exposure. Several of the top co-occurrence clusters appeared to be linked to parvovirus B19, influenza, CMV and Epstein-Barr virus, according to a later analysis. A later analysis associated about 17,000 TCR beta sequences with specific HLA alleles at a false discovery rate of 0.05. Broadly in line with IMGT annotations, most TCR beta V segments showed up in productive rearrangements about 87% or about 30% of the time in an earlier analysis of several hundred of the donors. Assigning TCR associations to individual alleles was difficult when HLA alleles, especially DR and DQ, strongly co-occurred. Roughly uniform sequencing depth across donors was assumed in presence/absence analyses, although this assumption may not hold. A later analysis found that TCR association rates varied across HLA loci, with DRB1 alleles showing the most associated TCRs and HLA-C alleles the fewest. Compared with equally common non-associated chains, HLA-associated TCR beta chains in a later analysis were more clonally expanded and had lower generation probabilities. HLA typing was unavailable for some donors at each locus, so association tests used only the typed subset. A cluster of highly shared sequence variants was judged likely to be a technical artifact of the sequencing pipeline. A further reported finding was that TCR beta sequences accurately predicted the HLA-A and HLA-B alleles for most subjects in the first cohort. Across donors, most TCR sequences were observed very rarely, whereas some public TCRs were present in many individuals. In a later genetic analysis, fewer N-insertions in productive TCRs were reported among donors in an Asian-associated ancestry cluster than the roughly 640-donor mean.

The sample consisted of PBMCs. This sequence was found in a boy aged 2 to 10 in good health and CMV-seronegative. The sequence links TRBV28 to TRBJ2-5, with a weak D call of TRBD2 (5 bases match). The bases are TGTGCCAGCAGTTCTGCGGGTTCGGGTCTCCAGTACTTC. This translates into CASSSAGSGLQYF.